This entry concerns a single TCR beta chain. What it binds is not known. The sample has other DNA sequences that encode this CDR3 too. The sample originates from a study of shared clonotypes between healthy human individuals. Findings and caveats of the study: About 5% of naive CD4 clonotypes were shared across a few donors. Naive subsets tended to show greater estimated richness than memory subsets.

Using immunoSEQ multiplex PCR, the repertoire was profiled, and TCRdb retains in-frame clones only, with some absent. The profile covers under 1 million clones, with approximately 92% appearing a single time and under 30% taken by the ten largest. The naive CD8 population came from CD45RO-negative cells selected for CCR7, without terminally differentiated effector memory CD45RA+ cells. V lost 0 bases, J lost 5 bases, and 5 bases lay in between. The CDR3 covers 13 residues. Germline CDR1 SGDLS, CDR2 YYNGEE. Sequencing was performed on naive CD8+ T cells sorted from blood. V usage is TRBV9 and J usage is TRBJ2-2; D remains unclear. The sequence derives from a man aged 25 to 40 in good health. The CDR3 here is CASSVGGTGELFF. CDR3 bases: TGTGCCAGCAGCGTAGGGGGAACCGGGGAGCTGTTTTTT.